The clone carrying this T cell receptor beta chain occurred many times. CDR1 and CDR2 (germline): MNHEY, SVGAGI. The CDR3 contains 13 residues. Between the trimmed V and J ends, which lost 7 bases and 4 bases, there was a span of 10 bases. The authors ran a second PCR of about 6 to 12 cycles using a sample-barcoded 5' primer and a J-beta primer mix. TCRdb ran MiXCR on the 5' RACE reads and lists one entry per CDR3 protein. Of some 900,000 distinct CDR3 sequences in the sample, around 28% were seen once. These data come from a study of blood T cells in healthy people across ages. The receptor was isolated from a woman of 80 years or more in good health. V and J are TRBV6-5 and TRBJ1-4; no clear D. Sequencing was performed on blood. CDR3 region: CASMAQLNEKLFF. As DNA, the CDR3 is TGTGCCAGCATGGCACAGCTTAATGAAAAACTGTTTTTT.